This T cell receptor beta chain was identified during a study of cytomegalovirus exposure and HLA in healthy donors. Germline CDR1 is LNHNV and CDR2 is YYDKDF (reference sequence). Trimming left V 4 bases short and J 4 bases short, with 15 bases between. The CDR3 consists of 15 residues. Study-wide results and caveats: The classifier reportedly diagnosed cytomegalovirus status with high specificity and sensitivity. When a later analysis compared HLA-associated TCR beta chains with equally common others, the HLA-associated chains turned out to be more clonally expanded and to have lower generation probabilities. Prior analysis indicated that the majority of TCR beta V segments exhibited productivity approximately 90% or approximately 30% of the time.

Primers for the PCR totalled 60 Vbeta and 13 Jbeta. Clones were sequenced by immunoSEQ multiplex PCR, and TCRdb holds only the in-frame ones, with some missing. The repertoire holds 80,000 to 130,000 clones, with around 79% as singletons. Note on this clone: Its antigen is currently unknown.

The receptor comes from a male donor in good health and CMV-seropositive. The rearrangement links TRBV15 to TRBJ2-3, with D possibly matching TRBD1 (6 bases). The material sequenced was PBMCs. The CDR3 loop is CATSTGVTGSDTQYF. The CDR3 DNA follows: TGTGCCACCAGCACAGGGGTGACGGGCTCAGATACGCAGTATTTT.